These T cell receptor beta chains were read from a single sample in a study of shared clonotypes between healthy human individuals. Sequencing used immunoSEQ multiplex PCR; TCRdb keeps in-frame clones, though not all of them. The table has approximately 340,000 clones, 74% seen once. Sequencing used memory CD4+ T cells sorted from blood. These receptors all come from a man younger than 45 in good health. CDR3s include the opening cysteine and the closing phenylalanine or tryptophan. A D gene is named only where the DNA matches it firmly. The size of a clone is reported for some rows only, either as once, few or many, or as a class for expanded clones.

v_gene	abundance	j_gene	d_gene	CDR3aa	CDR3nt
TRBV7-9	NA	TRBJ2-7	NA	CASSVLGNEQYF	TGTGCCAGCAGCGTGTTGGGGAACGAGCAGTACTTC
TRBV11-2	NA	TRBJ1-5	NA	CASSFRANQPQHF	TGTGCCAGCAGCTTCAGGGCGAATCAGCCCCAGCATTTT
TRBV7-8	once	TRBJ1-2	NA	CASSKQEALDGYTF	TGTGCCAGCAGCAAACAGGAAGCCTTGGATGGCTACACCTTC
TRBV2	few	TRBJ1-5	NA	CASSPEGGGQPQHF	TGTGCCAGCAGCCCCGAGGGGGGCGGGCAGCCCCAGCATTTT
TRBV29-1	NA	TRBJ2-7	TRBD2	CSVGLAGTYEQYF	TGCAGCGTGGGACTAGCGGGAACCTACGAGCAGTACTTC
TRBV19	NA	TRBJ1-2	TRBD1	CASRPIQGASRYGYTF	TGTGCCAGTAGGCCGATACAGGGGGCCTCCCGATATGGCTACACCTTC
TRBV5-4	NA	TRBJ2-1	NA	CASRYVGQYEQFF	TGTGCCAGCAGATATGTGGGTCAGTATGAGCAGTTCTTC
TRBV28	NA	TRBJ2-7	NA	CASSGSGSSSYEQYF	TGTGCCAGCAGTGGGAGCGGGTCGAGCTCCTACGAGCAGTACTTC
TRBV19	NA	TRBJ2-1	NA	CASSIRNEQFF	TGTGCCAGTAGTATTAGAAATGAGCAGTTCTTC
TRBV7-9	NA	TRBJ2-7	NA	CASSRADYEQYF	TGTGCCAGCAGCCGGGCCGACTACGAGCAGTACTTC
TRBV9	NA	TRBJ2-7	NA	CASSSNPRKGYEQYF	TGTGCCAGCAGCTCCAACCCACGGAAGGGCTACGAGCAGTACTTC
TRBV10-3	NA	TRBJ2-3	TRBD2	CAIRTGTRVTDTQYF	TGTGCCATCAGGACCGGGACTAGGGTCACAGATACGCAGTATTTT
TRBV25-1	NA	TRBJ2-3	NA	CASSEWRIDTQYF	TGTGCCAGCAGTGAATGGCGTATAGATACGCAGTATTTT
TRBV20-1	few	TRBJ1-2	NA	CSARVFGGYTF	TGCAGTGCTAGAGTTTTCGGGGGCTACACCTTC
TRBV7-3	NA	TRBJ2-2	TRBD2	CASSNGRPGSYGELFF	TGTGCCAGCAGCAACGGGAGGCCTGGTTCTTACGGGGAGCTGTTTTTT
TRBV7-2	few	TRBJ2-1	NA	CASQREPSSYNEQFF	TGTGCCAGCCAGAGGGAGCCGAGCTCCTACAATGAGCAGTTCTTC
TRBV29-1	NA	TRBJ2-7	TRBD2	CSVGTSGSYEQYF	TGCAGCGTTGGGACTAGCGGCTCCTACGAGCAGTACTTC
TRBV30	NA	TRBJ2-5	NA	CAWSVGRQGPQYF	TGTGCCTGGAGTGTAGGCAGACAAGGGCCCCAGTACTTC
TRBV4-2	once	TRBJ1-5	NA	CASSHSGSGRNQPQHF	TGTGCCAGCAGCCATTCGGGGTCGGGGCGCAATCAGCCCCAGCATTTT
TRBV5-1	NA	TRBJ2-5	TRBD2	CASSLEGTSGTETQYF	TGCGCCAGCAGCTTGGAGGGTACTAGCGGCACGGAGACCCAGTACTTC
TRBV18	few	TRBJ1-1	NA	CASSPDIRYTEAFF	TGTGCCAGCTCACCCGACATCCGGTACACTGAAGCTTTCTTT
TRBV28	NA	TRBJ2-6	NA	CASSFRQGPGSGANVLTF	TGTGCCAGCAGTTTCCGTCAGGGTCCCGGCTCTGGGGCCAACGTCCTGACTTTC
TRBV6-6	NA	TRBJ1-3	NA	CASRYGTRGNTIYF	TGTGCCAGCAGATATGGGACCCGTGGAAACACCATATATTTT
TRBV28	NA	TRBJ1-1	NA	CASRTSHGPKGASHSMNTEAFF	TGTGCCAGCAGGACCAGTCACGGCCCCAAAGGCGCAAGCCACAGTATGAACACTGAAGCTTTCTTT
TRBV28	NA	TRBJ1-2	TRBD1	CASSVGTANYGYTF	TGTGCCAGCAGTGTCGGGACAGCTAACTATGGCTACACCTTC
TRBV10-2	NA	TRBJ2-7	TRBD2	CASSDWGGRETYEQYF	TGCGCCAGCAGTGATTGGGGGGGTCGAGAGACCTACGAGCAGTACTTC
TRBV5-4	NA	TRBJ2-4	NA	CASSSGTIAKNIQYF	TGTGCCAGCAGCTCCGGGACAATAGCCAAAAACATTCAGTACTTC
TRBV28	NA	TRBJ2-7	NA	CASSLWSGPRAYEQYF	TGTGCCAGCAGTTTATGGTCTGGCCCCCGGGCCTACGAGCAGTACTTC
TRBV6-1	NA	TRBJ2-3	TRBD2	CASSESWGGADTQYF	TGTGCCAGCAGTGAATCATGGGGGGGGGCAGATACGCAGTATTTT
TRBV27	few	TRBJ2-1	TRBD2	CASSPAGGPNEQFF	TGTGCCAGCAGCCCGGCGGGAGGGCCTAATGAGCAGTTCTTC
TRBV5-1	NA	TRBJ2-1	NA	CAGSILVGNNEQFF	TGCGCCGGCAGCATATTGGTAGGGAACAATGAGCAGTTCTTC
TRBV5-6	NA	TRBJ1-1	NA	CASSLPGQAQNTEAFF	TGTGCCAGCAGCTTACCTGGACAAGCCCAGAACACTGAAGCTTTCTTT
TRBV28	NA	TRBJ2-7	NA	CASSRTDLLSYEQYF	TGTGCCAGCAGTCGGACGGATCTCCTCTCCTACGAGCAGTACTTC
TRBV19	NA	TRBJ2-1	TRBD2	CASSQLAVYNEQFF	TGTGCCAGTAGTCAGCTAGCGGTCTACAATGAGCAGTTCTTC
TRBV10-3	few	TRBJ2-7	NA	CAISDNHRAYEQYF	TGTGCCATCAGTGATAACCACAGGGCTTACGAGCAGTACTTC
TRBV7-9	NA	TRBJ2-5	TRBD2	CASSPGLAGRQETQYF	TGTGCCAGCAGCCCAGGACTAGCGGGCCGACAAGAGACCCAGTACTTC
TRBV14	few	TRBJ2-2	NA	CASSHHTGYSGELFF	TGTGCCAGCAGCCACCACACAGGGTACAGCGGGGAGCTGTTTTTT
TRBV19	NA	TRBJ2-1	TRBD2	CASSHGTSGSSYNEQFF	TGTGCCAGTAGTCACGGGACTAGCGGGAGCTCCTACAATGAGCAGTTCTTC
TRBV19	NA	TRBJ2-3	NA	CASSLQGETDTQYF	TGTGCCAGTTCCCTCCAAGGGGAGACAGATACGCAGTATTTT
TRBV18	NA	TRBJ2-2	NA	CASSLRGRYTGELFF	TGTGCCAGCTCACTTCGAGGGAGATACACCGGGGAGCTGTTTTTT
TRBV5-4	NA	TRBJ2-5	TRBD1	CASSGTGTVGETQYF	TGTGCCAGCAGCGGGACCGGGACAGTCGGCGAGACCCAGTACTTC
TRBV14	NA	TRBJ1-1	NA	CASSATLGYTEAFF	TGTGCCAGCAGCGCGACATTGGGGTACACTGAAGCTTTCTTT
TRBV5-5	NA	TRBJ2-7	TRBD1	CASGPDPGQPYEQYF	TGTGCCAGCGGCCCTGATCCGGGACAGCCTTACGAGCAGTACTTC
TRBV18	NA	TRBJ2-1	TRBD2	CASSETSGPYNEQFF	TGTGCCAGCTCAGAAACTAGCGGCCCTTACAATGAGCAGTTCTTC
TRBV18	many	TRBJ2-2	NA	CASSPQRSRGANTGELFF	TGTGCCAGCTCACCACAGAGGTCGAGGGGGGCGAACACCGGGGAGCTGTTTTTT
TRBV4-3	NA	TRBJ2-3	NA	CASSLSTSPEDTQYF	TGCGCCAGCAGCCTGTCTACTAGCCCGGAAGATACGCAGTATTTT
TRBV9	NA	TRBJ2-7	NA	CASSVTPSGSYEQYF	TGTGCCAGCAGCGTAACCCCCAGCGGCTCCTACGAGCAGTACTTC
TRBV5-1	few	TRBJ2-1	NA	CASSLESLSSYNEQFF	TGCGCCAGCAGCTTGGAAAGCCTCAGCTCCTACAATGAGCAGTTCTTC
TRBV28	NA	TRBJ1-1	NA	CASSWVTPNTEAFF	TGTGCCAGCAGTTGGGTGACACCGAACACTGAAGCTTTCTTT
TRBV19	few	TRBJ2-5	NA	CASSFSQETQYF	TGTGCCAGTAGTTTCAGCCAAGAGACCCAGTACTTC
TRBV28	NA	TRBJ2-2	NA	CASSSGFSNTGELFF	TGTGCCAGCAGTTCAGGGTTCTCAAACACCGGGGAGCTGTTTTTT
TRBV5-1	NA	TRBJ2-5	NA	CASSFPSQETQYF	TGCGCCAGCAGCTTTCCCAGCCAAGAGACCCAGTACTTC
TRBV28	NA	TRBJ2-7	TRBD1	CASSYLGQGANSLPSYEQYF	TGTGCCAGCAGTTATTTAGGACAGGGGGCTAATTCGCTACCTTCCTACGAGCAGTACTTC
TRBV7-9	NA	TRBJ2-3	TRBD2	CASSFSGITSTQYF	TGTGCCAGCAGCTTTAGCGGGATAACGAGTACGCAGTATTTT
TRBV14	few	TRBJ2-7	NA	CASSQDNIFGRKYIYEQYF	TGTGCCAGCAGCCAAGATAATATATTCGGCCGTAAATATATCTACGAGCAGTACTTC
TRBV2	NA	TRBJ1-1	NA	CASKLSQGEAFF	TGTGCCAGCAAACTGAGCCAAGGCGAGGCTTTCTTT
TRBV7-6	NA	TRBJ2-7	NA	CASSPSGLRYEQYF	TGTGCCAGCAGCCCATCGGGACTCAGATACGAGCAGTACTTC
TRBV7-2	few	TRBJ2-2	NA	CASRPPLTGVSSGELFF	TGTGCCAGCAGGCCTCCCCTGACGGGGGTGTCGTCCGGGGAGCTGTTTTTT
TRBV28	NA	TRBJ1-1	NA	CASSLRYTEAFF	TGTGCCAGCAGTTTACGATACACTGAAGCTTTCTTT
TRBV5-1	NA	TRBJ2-7	NA	CASSLQVTSYEQYF	TGCGCCAGCAGCTTGCAGGTAACTTCCTACGAGCAGTACTTC